This TCR beta chain was sequenced during a study of graft-versus-host responses after intestinal transplantation. To note about this clone: The antigen is undetermined.

The CDR3 sequence is 12 residues long. The germline gives CDR1 SGHAT, CDR2 FQNNGV. Trimming took 3 bases from V and 3 from J, leaving 5 bases between them. The repertoire was sequenced with immunoSEQ multiplex PCR; TCRdb's copy has only in-frame clones and lacks some. The sample has around 130,000 clones; around nine tenths are singletons. The V gene is TRBV11-2, the J gene TRBJ1-1; no firm D call. The sequencing here drew on unstimulated CD4+ T cells sorted from spleen or lymph node cells, taken before intestinal transplant. This TCR derives from a human donor who received an intestinal transplant. The CDR3: CASSFRDTEAFF. The DNA of the CDR3 is TGTGCCAGCAGCTTTCGGGACACTGAAGCTTTCTTT.